The 10 T cell receptor beta chains reported below all come from one sample, sequenced in a study. Using its own MiXCR run on the reads, TCRdb lists one record per CDR3 protein. The top ten hold 5.4% of the sample, which has around 5,300 distinct CDR3 sequences, around 9.5% seen once. The sequencing sample was made of CD4+ T cells from synovial fluid. Every receptor here comes from a human donor with rheumatoid arthritis.

This clonotype is labeled large. The genes are TRBV6-6 and TRBJ1-2; D uncertain. V was cut by 6 bases and J by 2 bases, with 13 bases left in between. In germline, CDR1 is MNHNY, CDR2 SVGAGI (reference sequence). CDR3 length: 14 residues. Written as DNA, the CDR3 is TGTGCCAGCAGCCCAATCGAAGGGAACTATGGCTACACCTTC. Its protein product is CASSPIEGNYGYTF.

This clonotype is labeled as medium-sized (0.01 to 0.1%). The chain employs TRBV3-1 and TRBJ2-5; TRBD2 matches at 7 bases. V shed 4 bases and J 4 bases; nucleotides not matched to a gene: 9. The germline V gene has CDR1 LGHDT and CDR2 YNNKEL (reference sequence). The CDR3 consists of 15 residues. The CDR3 protein is CASSPRGGSTETQYF. The CDR3 DNA sequence: TGTGCCAGCAGCCCGAGGGGCGGGAGCACAGAGACCCAGTACTTC.

This clonotype was seen at least ten times. The rearrangement uses TRBV3-2 and TRBJ1-1. TRBV3-2 is a pseudogene. The length of the CDR3 is 14 residues. The CDR3 DNA reads TGTGCCAGCAGCCAGGAAGCGATGGACACTGAAGCTTTCTTT. Translation gives CASSQEAMDTEAFF.

This clonotype was seen repeatedly, ten times or more. The chain employs TRBV3-1 and TRBJ1-2; D not certain. Germline CDR1 LGHDT, CDR2 YNNKEL (reference sequence). Trimming took 3 bases from V and 7 from J, leaving 15 bases between them. The CDR3 length is 14 residues. The CDR3 DNA is TGTGCCAGCAGCCAGTTCGAGGGTTATGCTGGCTACACCTTC. As protein: CASSQFEGYAGYTF.

This clonotype occurred once. One base away lies a much larger clone, so this may be a sequencing read error. The chain links TRBV6-5 to TRBJ2-3, with D possibly matching TRBD1 (6 bases). The CDR3 contains 15 residues. The ends were cut back, 8 bases at V and 4 bases at J, with 19 bases in the middle. CDR1 is MNHEY, CDR2 SVGAGI, per germline. The CDR3 spells CASGPLTGGADTQYF. CDR3 nucleotide sequence: TGTGCCAGCGGCCCCCTGACAGGCGGAGCAGATACGCAGTATTTT.

In its sample, this clonotype was seen a few times. The chain uses TRBV3-1 and TRBJ1-6; D possibly corresponds to TRBD1 (6 bases). Germline CDR1 is LGHDT and CDR2 is YNNKEL (reference sequence). The germline V and J ends were trimmed by 1 base and 10 bases, with 11 bases remaining between them. The CDR3 length is 14 residues. CDR3 bases: TGTGCCAGCAGCCAAGTCACAGGACAGTCACCCCTCCACTTT. Translation gives CASSQVTGQSPLHF.

In this sample, this clonotype turned up many times. The chain combines TRBV5-1 with TRBJ2-5, with D tentatively TRBD2 (6 bases). This CDR3 comprises 15 residues. V shed 0 bases and J shed 5 bases, with 14 bases lying between them. The germline gives CDR1 SGHRS, CDR2 YFSETQ. CDR3 residues: CASSLGMPSGETQYF. The CDR3 DNA reads as TGCGCCAGCAGCTTGGGGATGCCAAGCGGGGAGACCCAGTACTTC.

This clonotype appeared many times. The chain uses TRBV18 and TRBJ2-4; D not certain. Germline CDR1 reads KGHSH; CDR2 reads LQKENI. The CDR3 runs 13 residues. V gave up 2 bases and J gave up 5 bases, with 7 bases separating them. The CDR3 bases are TGTGCCAGCTCACCAGGGATCCAAAACATTCAGTACTTC. It encodes CASSPGIQNIQYF.

This clonotype was observed many times. The rearrangement joins TRBV7-8 to TRBJ2-7; D is uncertain. The V and J ends lost 2 bases and 0 bases respectively, with 11 bases between them. The CDR3 totals 15 residues. Germline CDR1 is SGHVS and CDR2 is FQNEAQ. The CDR3 protein is CASSLKEIVSYEQYF. CDR3 bases: TGTGCCAGCAGCTTAAAGGAAATCGTCTCCTACGAGCAGTACTTC.

This clonotype was recorded many times. The chain joins TRBV20-1 to TRBJ2-3; a weak D match, TRBD2 (6 bases). This CDR3 is 14 amino acids long. V lost 5 bases, J lost 2 bases, and 14 bases lay in between. CDR1 and CDR2 from the germline V gene are DFQATT and SNEGSKA (reference sequence). The CDR3 DNA reads TGCAGTGCTGGAGGGAGGACCCTCACAGATACGCAGTATTTT. Translating it yields CSAGGRTLTDTQYF.